Each of the 32 T cell receptor beta chains below was sequenced from the same sample in a study of neoadjuvant anti-PD-1 for oral cavity cancer. Sample time point: after neoadjuvant nivolumab, at surgical resection. Only in-frame clones appear in the TCRdb table, and some are missing; sequencing was by immunoSEQ multiplex PCR. The sample lists around 8,900 clones; about three quarters were seen once. The sequencing used PBMCs, collected after nivolumab (anti-PD-1) treatment. The receptors shown here come from a person aged 40 to 85 with oral cavity squamous cell carcinoma.

This chain uses TRBV6-1 with TRBJ2-1; 9 nucleotides line up with TRBD2. Trimming removed 6 bases from V and 4 bases from J; junction bases left unmatched: 7. The germline V gene encodes CDR1 MNHNS and CDR2 SASEGT. This CDR3 has 15 residues. CDR3 in amino acids: CASSSLAGSYNEQFF. The DNA for the CDR3 is TGTGCCAGCAGCTCTCTAGCGGGGTCGTACAATGAGCAGTTCTTC.

The V call is TRBV7-8, the J call TRBJ2-5; D ambiguous. Germline CDR1 is SGHVS and CDR2 is FQNEAQ. V was shortened by 1 base and J by 2 bases, with 11 bases between the two germline ends. The length of the CDR3 is 15 residues. DNA of the CDR3: TGTGCCAGCAGCTTAGGGGCAGGTTGGCAAGAGACCCAGTACTTC. Protein sequence: CASSLGAGWQETQYF.

This CDR3 is CATSMGRVTTEAFF. In nucleotides, the CDR3 is TGTGCCACCAGCATGGGACGCGTGACCACTGAAGCTTTCTTT. The chain is built from TRBV15 and TRBJ1-1; TRBD1 is a possible D gene (5 bases). There are 14 residues in the CDR3. Trimming pared 4 bases from V and 4 bases from J, leaving 13 bases between. Looked up from germline, CDR1 is LNHNV and CDR2 is YYDKDF (reference sequence).

J is TRBJ1-1 and V is TRBV7-9; possible D gene TRBD1, 6 bases. CDR1 and CDR2 from the germline V gene are SEHNR and FQNEAQ (reference sequence). V lost 2 bases and J 0 bases, leaving 10 bases between the germline ends. This CDR3 region has 15 residues. CDR3 in DNA: TGTGCCAGCAGCTTATTTACAGGGATGAACACTGAAGCTTTCTTT. Translated: CASSLFTGMNTEAFF.

The V call is TRBV2, the J call TRBJ1-1, with a weak D call TRBD1 (5 bases). The germline V and J ends were trimmed by 2 bases and 8 bases, with 15 bases remaining between them. Per the germline V gene, CDR1 is SNHLY and CDR2 is FYNNEI. This CDR3 comprises 14 residues. The CDR3 nucleotides read TGTGCCAGCAGTGAACTTCGGGACGTTAAAGAAGCTTTCTTT. Amino acid sequence: CASSELRDVKEAFF.

This chain joins TRBV27 and TRBJ2-5; D is uncertain. CDR1 is MNHEY and CDR2 is SMNVEV in the germline V gene (reference sequence). The CDR3 contains 13 residues. Trimming pared 5 bases from V and 0 bases from J, leaving 7 bases between. The CDR3 bases are TGTGCCAGCAGTCCCGCCTACCAAGAGACCCAGTACTTC. The encoded protein is CASSPAYQETQYF.

V usage is TRBV2 and J usage is TRBJ1-4, with 8 positions matching TRBD1. From germline, CDR1 is SNHLY and CDR2 FYNNEI. The CDR3 runs to 14 residues. After removal of 4 bases from V and 8 bases from J, the junction contained 6 bases not matched to a gene. In nucleotides, the CDR3 is TGTGCCAGCAGTGGGACAGGGTGGGGAGAAAAACTGTTTTTT. Translating gives CASSGTGWGEKLFF.

V and J are TRBV15 and TRBJ2-3; 12 nucleotides line up with TRBD2. J was trimmed by 0 bases and V by 0 bases; bases with no gene match: 10. The CDR3 is made up of 20 amino acids. Germline V gene sequence: CDR1 LNHNV, CDR2 YYDKDF (reference sequence). CDR3 sequence: CATSRDRLAGVEGSTDTQYF. CDR3 DNA sequence: TGTGCCACCAGCAGAGATCGACTAGCGGGGGTAGAGGGGAGCACAGATACGCAGTATTTT.

This chain connects TRBV19 to TRBJ2-3; 10 bases agree with TRBD2. V lost 3 bases, J lost 4 bases, and 7 bases stayed unmatched. The CDR3 totals 16 residues. Per germline, CDR1 LNHDA and CDR2 SQIVND (reference sequence). The CDR3 spells CASSIASGGGADTQYF. The CDR3 DNA is TGTGCCAGTAGTATTGCTAGCGGGGGTGGGGCAGATACGCAGTATTTT.

This clone was picked up a small number of times. The chain combines TRBV6-1 with TRBJ1-2, with D unclear. Trimming took off 3 bases at V and 3 bases at J, with 26 bases between the two ends. This CDR3 comprises 19 residues. Germline V gene sequence: CDR1 MNHNS, CDR2 SASEGT. The CDR3 DNA sequence: TGTGCCAGCAGTGAGGGCGCGGGGTTACCTACTAATTTGCACTATGGCTACACCTTC. This gives the protein CASSEGAGLPTNLHYGYTF.

This clone was counted a single time. The rearrangement uses TRBV5-5 and TRBJ2-5; 10 bases are shared with TRBD2. This CDR3 has 17 residues. Germline values: CDR1 SGHKS, CDR2 YYEKEE (reference sequence). V shed 4 bases and J 5 bases; nucleotides not matched to a gene: 14. CDR3 coding DNA: TGTGCCAGCAGCCGCCGGCCTAGCGGGGGAACCGGGGAGACCCAGTACTTC. This gives the protein CASSRRPSGGTGETQYF. The full variable domain, rest sourced from reference TRBV5-5 and TRBJ2-5, is DAGVTQSPTHLIKTRGQQVTLRCSPISGHKSVSWYQQVLGQGPQFIFQYYEKEERGRGNFPDRFSARQFPNYSSELNVNALLLGDSALYLCASSRRPSGGTGETQYFGPGTRLLVL.

This rearrangement joins TRBV5-4 to TRBJ1-4, with D unclear. Trimming left V 3 bases short and J 0 bases short, with 9 bases between. Per germline, CDR1 SGHNT and CDR2 YYREEE (reference sequence). This CDR3 is 15 amino acids long. This chain's CDR3 is CASSSTGATNEKLFF. The DNA of the CDR3 is TGTGCCAGCAGCTCTACCGGGGCAACTAATGAAAAACTGTTTTTT.

The chain employs TRBV7-3 and TRBJ2-5, with TRBD1 as a possible D gene (5 bases). CDR3 length: 15 amino acids. V was shortened by 2 bases and J by 4 bases, with 14 bases between the two germline ends. Looked up from germline, CDR1 is SGHTA and CDR2 is FQGTGA. The CDR3 nucleotides are TGTGCCAGCAGCTTAGGGCCGACAGTCTTAGAGACCCAGTACTTC. Its translation is CASSLGPTVLETQYF.

The table lists this clone with a few counts. The gene calls are TRBV21-1 and TRBJ1-5; the DNA was not used to check the table's D call, TRBD1. TRBV21-1 is listed as a pseudogene. The CDR3 runs 17 residues. The CDR3 sequence is CASSILDRVYINRPQHF. The CDR3 DNA reads as TGTGCCAGCAGCATCCTAGACAGGGTATACATCAATCGGCCCCAGCATTTT.

V is TRBV7-6 and J is TRBJ2-7; maybe TRBD2 (5 bases). CDR3 size: 14 residues. Between the trimmed V and J ends, which lost 1 base and 6 bases, there was a span of 13 bases. The V gene's germline CDR1 is SGHVS and CDR2 FNYEAQ. CDR3 bases: TGTGCCAGCAGCTTAGGGGTCCGGGGTGGCGAGCAGTACTTC. Translation: CASSLGVRGGEQYF.

The chain uses TRBV10-3 and TRBJ1-1, with 10 bases fitting TRBD1. Germline CDR1 is ENHRY and CDR2 is SYGVKD. The junction had 11 bases not matched to a gene; V was cut back by 0 bases and J by 1 base. The CDR3 has 19 amino acids. The CDR3 sequence is CAISESVIGQGGENTEAFF. The CDR3 nucleotides read TGTGCCATCAGTGAGTCAGTTATAGGACAGGGGGGAGAGAACACTGAAGCTTTCTTT.

The J gene is TRBJ2-7, the V gene TRBV11-2; D is uncertain. Germline V gene sequence: CDR1 SGHAT, CDR2 FQNNGV. The CDR3 runs 14 residues. The ends were cut back, 5 bases at V and 1 base at J, with 12 bases in the middle. This CDR3 reads CASSRLVGSYEQYF. The CDR3 DNA sequence: TGTGCCAGCAGCCGCTTGGTAGGTTCCTACGAGCAGTACTTC.

The chain uses TRBV19 and TRBJ1-5; possibly TRBD1 for D (6 bases). Germline V lookup: CDR1 LNHDA, CDR2 SQIVND (reference sequence). The CDR3 is 16 amino acids. V dropped 3 bases and J dropped 0 bases, with 12 bases sitting between them. The DNA of the CDR3 is TGTGCCAGTAGTATGAGGACAGCGCTTAGCAATCAGCCCCAGCATTTT. Its translation: CASSMRTALSNQPQHF.

This clone was seen a few times. The chain is built from TRBV9 and TRBJ1-5; 7 bases align to TRBD1. Trimming took 4 bases from V and 6 from J; bases not matched to a gene: 7. Per the germline V gene, CDR1 is SGDLS and CDR2 is YYNGEE. This CDR3 has 14 residues. The CDR3 region is CASSSGGGIQPQHF. For the CDR3, the DNA is TGTGCCAGCAGCTCAGGGGGGGGGATTCAGCCCCAGCATTTT.

This clone was recorded only once. The chain joins TRBV19 to TRBJ1-2; the match to TRBD1 covers 9 bases. Germline V gene sequence: CDR1 LNHDA, CDR2 SQIVND (reference sequence). V dropped 7 bases and J dropped 0; count of bases not matched to a gene: 12. The CDR3 spans 17 residues. CDR3 amino acids: CASIDPARDRANYGYTF. The CDR3, as DNA: TGTGCCAGTATTGACCCCGCCCGGGACAGGGCTAACTATGGCTACACCTTC.

This clone was detected once. The rearrangement joins TRBV11-3 to TRBJ2-3, with TRBD1 matching 12 bases. The CDR3 is 17 amino acids. V gave up 3 bases and J gave up 1 base; unmatched junction bases: 5. Germline CDR1 reads SGHNT; CDR2 reads YENEEA. The CDR3 DNA reads TGTGCCAGCAGCTTGGCGGGACAGGGGGCGGGCACAGATACGCAGTATTTT. Amino acids: CASSLAGQGAGTDTQYF. Filled out from reference TRBV11-3 and TRBJ2-3, the complete variable domain reads EAGVVQSPRYKIIEKKQPVAFWCNPISGHNTLYWYLQNLGQGPELLIRYENEEAVDDSQLPKDRFSAERLKGVDSTLKIQPAELGDSAVYLCASSLAGQGAGTDTQYFGPGTRLTVL.

The chain combines TRBV5-1 with TRBJ2-3, with 13 bases lining up with TRBD2. The V segment lost 4 bases and the J segment 3 bases; nucleotides outside the gene matches: 8. CDR3 length equals 17 residues. Germline CDR1 and CDR2: SGHRS and YFSETQ. In DNA form, the CDR3 reads TGCGCCAGCAGCCCTGGGACTAGCGGGGTGATGACAGATACGCAGTATTTT. Its translation is CASSPGTSGVMTDTQYF.

The chain recombines TRBV19 with TRBJ1-3, with 8 bases matching TRBD1. V lost 6 bases to trimming and J lost 3 bases; unmatched junction nucleotides: 7. This CDR3 region has 15 residues. Germline V gives CDR1 LNHDA, CDR2 SQIVND (reference sequence). CDR3 nucleotide sequence: TGTGCCAGTAGCCACGCAGGGGGCTTTGGAAACACCATATATTTT. Its protein is CASSHAGGFGNTIYF.

To note about this clone: A junction end diverges from the germline sequence, so it may reflect a read error. The chain uses TRBV4-1 and TRBJ1-2; D not certain. The CDR3 totals 14 residues. Germline V gene sequence: CDR1 MGHRA, CDR2 YSYEKL. CDR3 coding DNA: TGCGCCAGCAGCCACCCGGGATCTAATTATGGCTACACCTTC. Encoded protein: CASSHPGSNYGYTF.

This chain connects TRBV9 to TRBJ2-3, with D perhaps matching TRBD1 or TRBD2 (6 bases each). The CDR3 length is 17 residues. V lost 3 bases to trimming and J lost 3 bases, with 20 bases between them. Germline CDR1 SGDLS, CDR2 YYNGEE. The CDR3 region has the DNA TGTGCCAGCAGCGGAGTGATCAGCGCGGGGACAACAGATACGCAGTATTTT. Encoded protein: CASSGVISAGTTDTQYF.

The gene calls are TRBV14 and TRBJ2-7; D unclear. The CDR3 consists of 13 residues. V was trimmed by 1 base and J by 4 bases, leaving 8 bases between them. The germline V gene has CDR1 SGHDN and CDR2 FVKESK. CDR3 residues: CASSQVSSYEQYF. CDR3 nucleotides: TGTGCCAGCAGCCAAGTGTCCAGTTACGAGCAGTACTTC.

The J gene is TRBJ1-1, the V gene TRBV10-1, with D possibly being TRBD1 (6 bases). V was shortened by 0 bases and J by 10 bases, with 18 bases between the two germline ends. Germline V lookup: CDR1 WNHNN, CDR2 SYGVQD (reference sequence). The CDR3 is 15 amino acids. Here the CDR3 reads CASSESGGEMISAFF. The CDR3 nucleotides are TGCGCCAGCAGTGAGTCTGGGGGCGAGATGATCTCAGCTTTCTTT.

The rearrangement links TRBV19 to TRBJ1-1; a weak D match, TRBD1 (6 bases). Trimming took 0 bases from V and 5 from J, leaving 13 bases between them. Germline V gives CDR1 LNHDA, CDR2 SQIVND (reference sequence). The CDR3 runs to 15 residues. The CDR3 DNA sequence: TGTGCCAGTAGTATAGAAGGGGGATGGGGGACTGAAGCTTTCTTT. Translating it yields CASSIEGGWGTEAFF.

The rearrangement joins TRBV19 to TRBJ1-5; D is uncertain. Per the germline V gene, CDR1 is LNHDA and CDR2 is SQIVND (reference sequence). This CDR3 spans 14 amino acids. This chain's CDR3 is CSARGASRNQPQHF. DNA of the CDR3: TGTAGCGCGCGGGGAGCATCCAGAAATCAGCCCCAGCATTTT.

The V call is TRBV10-3, the J call TRBJ2-6; no reliable D call. The CDR3 covers 14 residues. Trimming took off 8 bases at V and 6 bases at J, with 14 bases between the two ends. The germline gives CDR1 ENHRY, CDR2 SYGVKD. CDR3 DNA sequence: TGTGCCATCGCAGTGTCTAGGGAGGCCAACGTCCTGACTTTC. This codes for CAIAVSREANVLTF.

The J gene is TRBJ1-5, the V gene TRBV6-6; 7 bases match TRBD1. The germline CDR1 and CDR2 sequences are MNHNY and SVGAGI (reference sequence). V lost 5 bases, J lost 1 base, and 2 bases stayed unmatched. The CDR3 sequence is 14 residues long. The CDR3 spells CASSRQGSNQPQHF. The CDR3 DNA sequence: TGTGCCAGCAGTAGACAGGGAAGCAATCAGCCCCAGCATTTT.

V gene TRBV6-5 combines with J gene TRBJ1-3, with 8 bases aligning to TRBD1. This CDR3 contains 15 residues. Trimming cost V 6 bases and J 0 bases; bases outside gene matches: 4. Germline V gene lookup returns CDR1 MNHEY and CDR2 SVGAGI. The CDR3 coding sequence is TGTGCCAGCAGCAACGACAGGGGCTCTGGAAACACCATATATTTT. This sequence encodes CASSNDRGSGNTIYF.